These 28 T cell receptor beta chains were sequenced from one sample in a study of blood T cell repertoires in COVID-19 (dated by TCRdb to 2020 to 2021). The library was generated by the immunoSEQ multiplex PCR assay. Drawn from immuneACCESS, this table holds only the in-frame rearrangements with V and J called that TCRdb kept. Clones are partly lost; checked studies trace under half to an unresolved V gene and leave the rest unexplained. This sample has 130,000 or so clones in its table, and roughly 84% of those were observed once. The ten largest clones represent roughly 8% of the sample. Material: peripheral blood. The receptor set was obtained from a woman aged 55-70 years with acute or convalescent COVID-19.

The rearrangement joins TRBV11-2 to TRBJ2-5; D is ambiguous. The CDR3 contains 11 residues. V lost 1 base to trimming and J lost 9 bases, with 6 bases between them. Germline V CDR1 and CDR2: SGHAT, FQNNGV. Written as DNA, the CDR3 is TGTGCCAGCAGCTTAGTAGCCTCCCAGTACTTC. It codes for CASSLVASQYF.

CDR3 coding DNA: TGTGCCAGCTCCCGCGGGGGTCGGGAGACCCAGTACTTC. Its protein is CASSRGGRETQYF. The V gene is TRBV18, the J gene TRBJ2-5; 7 bases are a match to TRBD2. The CDR3 contains 13 residues. Trimming removed 6 bases from V and 5 bases from J; junction bases left unmatched: 6. The germline V gene has CDR1 KGHSH and CDR2 LQKENI.

CDR3 bases: TGCGCCAGCGGGACGGGACAGTCAAGTCAAGAGACCCAGTACTTC. It translates to CASGTGQSSQETQYF. V is TRBV5-1 and J is TRBJ2-5; 7 positions match TRBD1. After removal of 7 bases from V and 2 bases from J, the junction contained 11 bases not matched to a gene. This CDR3 comprises 15 residues. The germline CDR1 and CDR2 sequences are SGHRS and YFSETQ. Variable domain in full (rest from reference TRBV5-1 and TRBJ2-5): KAGVTQTPRYLIKTRGQQVTLSCSPISGHRSVSWYQQTPGQGLQFLFEYFSETQRNKGNFPGRFSGRQFSNSRSEMNVSTLELGDSALYLCASGTGQSSQETQYFGPGTRLLVL.

For the CDR3, the DNA is TGTGCCAGCAGCCCCCCGCCAGAGGGGGTACAAGAGACCCAGTACTTC. Amino acid sequence: CASSPPPEGVQETQYF. The chain couples TRBV3-1 (or the pseudogene TRBV3-2) to TRBJ2-5; D is perhaps TRBD1 (6 bases). Deletions cut 4 bases from V and 2 bases from J, with 17 bases between. Germline CDR1 LGHDT, CDR2 YNNKEL (reference sequence). The CDR3 covers 16 residues.

CDR3 amino acids: CARGPMNTEAFF. The CDR3, as DNA: TGCGCGAGGGGGCCGATGAACACTGAAGCTTTCTTT. V usage is TRBV23-1 and J usage is TRBJ1-1; 7 bases line up with TRBD1. TRBV23-1 is recorded as an ORF, its role being uncertain. This CDR3 has 12 residues.

Written as DNA, the CDR3 is TGTGCCAGCAGCCAGACAGGGGGTTCCTACAATGAGCAGTTCTTC. Translating it yields CASSQTGGSYNEQFF. This rearrangement joins TRBV14 to TRBJ2-1; the match to TRBD1 covers 9 bases. The CDR3 is 15 amino acids. Trimming cost V 3 bases and J 1 base; bases outside gene matches: 1. Germline V lookup: CDR1 SGHDN, CDR2 FVKESK.

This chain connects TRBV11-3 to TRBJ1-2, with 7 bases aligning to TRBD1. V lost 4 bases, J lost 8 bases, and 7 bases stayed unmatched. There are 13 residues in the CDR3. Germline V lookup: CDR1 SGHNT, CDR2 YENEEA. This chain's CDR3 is CASSSSTGSGYTF. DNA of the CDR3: TGTGCCAGCAGCTCCTCGACAGGGTCGGGCTACACCTTC.

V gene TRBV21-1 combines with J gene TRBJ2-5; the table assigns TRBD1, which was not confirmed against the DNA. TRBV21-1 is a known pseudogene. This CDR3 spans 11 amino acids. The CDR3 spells CASSNKETQYF. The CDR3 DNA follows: TGTGCCAGCAGCAACAAAGAGACCCAGTACTTC.

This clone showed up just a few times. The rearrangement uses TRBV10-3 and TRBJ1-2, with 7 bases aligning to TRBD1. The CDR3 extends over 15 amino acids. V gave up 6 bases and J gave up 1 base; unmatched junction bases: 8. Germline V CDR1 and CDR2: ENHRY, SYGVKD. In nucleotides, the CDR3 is TGTGCCATCAGCTCAGGGGGAGACCTTAACTATGGCTACACCTTC. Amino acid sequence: CAISSGGDLNYGYTF.

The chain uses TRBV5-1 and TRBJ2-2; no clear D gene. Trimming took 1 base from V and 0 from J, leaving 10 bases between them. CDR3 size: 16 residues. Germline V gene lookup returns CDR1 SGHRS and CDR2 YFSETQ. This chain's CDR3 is CASSLKHNANTGELFF. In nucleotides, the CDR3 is TGCGCCAGCAGCTTGAAACACAACGCGAACACCGGGGAGCTGTTTTTT.

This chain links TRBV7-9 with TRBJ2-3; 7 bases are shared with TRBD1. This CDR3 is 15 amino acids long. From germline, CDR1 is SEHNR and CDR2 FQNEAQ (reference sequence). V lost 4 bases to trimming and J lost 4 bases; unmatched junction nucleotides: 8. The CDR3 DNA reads TGTGCCAGCAGCTCGACAGGGACGCCTTCAGATACGCAGTATTTT. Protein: CASSSTGTPSDTQYF.

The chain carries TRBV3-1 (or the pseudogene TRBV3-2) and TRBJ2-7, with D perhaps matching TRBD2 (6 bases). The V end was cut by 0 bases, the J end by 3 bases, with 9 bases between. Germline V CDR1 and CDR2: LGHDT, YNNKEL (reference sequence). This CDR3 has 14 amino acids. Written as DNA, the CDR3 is TGTGCCAGCAGCCAAGAGGGGGGTTACTACGAGCAGTACTTC. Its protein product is CASSQEGGYYEQYF.

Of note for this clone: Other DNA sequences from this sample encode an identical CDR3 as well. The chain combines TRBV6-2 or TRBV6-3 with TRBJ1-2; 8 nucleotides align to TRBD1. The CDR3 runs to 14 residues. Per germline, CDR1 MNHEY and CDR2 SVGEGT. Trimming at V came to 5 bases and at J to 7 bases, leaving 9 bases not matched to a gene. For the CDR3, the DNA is TGTGCCAGCAGTCTCGACAGGGGCGGCAGTGGCTACACCTTC. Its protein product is CASSLDRGGSGYTF.

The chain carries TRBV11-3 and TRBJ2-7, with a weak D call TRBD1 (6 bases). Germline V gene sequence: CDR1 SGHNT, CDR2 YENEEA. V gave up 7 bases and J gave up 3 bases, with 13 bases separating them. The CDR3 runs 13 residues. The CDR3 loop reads CASTPGTSYEQYF. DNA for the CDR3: TGTGCCAGCACCCCCGGGACAAGCTACGAGCAGTACTTC.

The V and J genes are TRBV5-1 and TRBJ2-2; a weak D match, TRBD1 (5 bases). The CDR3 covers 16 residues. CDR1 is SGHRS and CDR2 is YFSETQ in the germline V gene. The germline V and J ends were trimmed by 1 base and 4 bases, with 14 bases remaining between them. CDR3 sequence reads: CASSLLGQGTTGELFF. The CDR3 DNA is TGCGCCAGCAGCTTGCTGGGCCAGGGAACCACCGGGGAGCTGTTTTTT. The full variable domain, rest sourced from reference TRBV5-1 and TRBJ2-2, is KAGVTQTPRYLIKTRGQQVTLSCSPISGHRSVSWYQQTPGQGLQFLFEYFSETQRNKGNFPGRFSGRQFSNSRSEMNVSTLELGDSALYLCASSLLGQGTTGELFFGEGSRLTVL.

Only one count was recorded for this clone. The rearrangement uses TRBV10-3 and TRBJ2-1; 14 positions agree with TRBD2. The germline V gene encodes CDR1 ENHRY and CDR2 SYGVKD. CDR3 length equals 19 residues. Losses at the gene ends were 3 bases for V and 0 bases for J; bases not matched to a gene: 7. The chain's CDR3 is CAISDWTSGGPSSYNEQFF. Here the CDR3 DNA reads TGTGCCATCAGTGACTGGACTAGCGGGGGGCCGAGCTCCTACAATGAGCAGTTCTTC.

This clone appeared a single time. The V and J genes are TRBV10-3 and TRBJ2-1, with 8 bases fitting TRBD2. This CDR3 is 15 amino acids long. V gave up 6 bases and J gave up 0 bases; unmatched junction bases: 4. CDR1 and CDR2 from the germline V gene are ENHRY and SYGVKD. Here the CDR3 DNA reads TGTGCCATCAGGGGGAGCGGGGGCTCCTACAATGAGCAGTTCTTC. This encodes CAIRGSGGSYNEQFF.

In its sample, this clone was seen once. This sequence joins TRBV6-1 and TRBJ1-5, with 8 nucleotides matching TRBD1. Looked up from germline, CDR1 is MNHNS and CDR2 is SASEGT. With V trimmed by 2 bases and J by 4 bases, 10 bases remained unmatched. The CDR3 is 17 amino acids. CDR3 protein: CASSEQGTGIINQPQHF. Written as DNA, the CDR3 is TGTGCCAGCAGTGAACAGGGGACAGGCATAATAAATCAGCCCCAGCATTTT.

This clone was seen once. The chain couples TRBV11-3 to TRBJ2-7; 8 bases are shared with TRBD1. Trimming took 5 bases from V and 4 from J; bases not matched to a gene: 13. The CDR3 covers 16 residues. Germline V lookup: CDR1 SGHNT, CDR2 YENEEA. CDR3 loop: CASSLRTGLKIYEQYF. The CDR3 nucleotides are TGTGCCAGCAGCCTTCGGACAGGGCTAAAGATATACGAGCAGTACTTC.

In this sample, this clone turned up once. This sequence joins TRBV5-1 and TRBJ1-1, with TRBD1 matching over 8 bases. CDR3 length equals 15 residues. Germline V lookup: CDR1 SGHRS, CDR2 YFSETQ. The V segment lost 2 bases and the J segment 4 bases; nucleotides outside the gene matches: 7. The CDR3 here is CASSLRVTGGTEAFF. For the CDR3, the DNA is TGCGCCAGCAGCTTACGGGTAACAGGGGGCACTGAAGCTTTCTTT.

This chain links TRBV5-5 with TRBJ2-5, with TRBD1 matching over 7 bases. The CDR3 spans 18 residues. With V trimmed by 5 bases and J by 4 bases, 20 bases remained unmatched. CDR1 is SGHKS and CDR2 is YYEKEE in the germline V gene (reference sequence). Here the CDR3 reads CASRKLGSDRVVRETQYF. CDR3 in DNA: TGTGCCAGCAGGAAGCTTGGTAGCGACAGGGTGGTCCGAGAGACCCAGTACTTC.

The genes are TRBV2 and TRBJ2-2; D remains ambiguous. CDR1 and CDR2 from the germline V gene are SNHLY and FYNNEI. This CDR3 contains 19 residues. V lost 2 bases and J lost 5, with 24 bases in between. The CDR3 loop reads CASSEIGVRLSVATGELFF. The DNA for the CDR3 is TGTGCCAGCAGTGAAATCGGTGTACGACTTTCTGTTGCGACCGGGGAGCTGTTTTTT.

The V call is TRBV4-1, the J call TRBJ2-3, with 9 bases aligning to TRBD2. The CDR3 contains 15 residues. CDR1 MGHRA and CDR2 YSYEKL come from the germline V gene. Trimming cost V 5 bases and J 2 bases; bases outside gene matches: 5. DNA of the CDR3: TGCGCCAGCAGCTTAGCGGGGGCCTTCACAGATACGCAGTATTTT. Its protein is CASSLAGAFTDTQYF.

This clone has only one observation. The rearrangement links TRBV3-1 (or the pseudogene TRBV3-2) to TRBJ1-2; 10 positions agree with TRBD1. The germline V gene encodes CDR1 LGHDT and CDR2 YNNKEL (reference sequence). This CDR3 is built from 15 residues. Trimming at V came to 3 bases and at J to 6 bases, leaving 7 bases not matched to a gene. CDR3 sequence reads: CASSQKSDRGHGYTF. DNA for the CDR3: TGTGCCAGCAGCCAGAAGTCTGACAGGGGGCATGGCTACACCTTC.

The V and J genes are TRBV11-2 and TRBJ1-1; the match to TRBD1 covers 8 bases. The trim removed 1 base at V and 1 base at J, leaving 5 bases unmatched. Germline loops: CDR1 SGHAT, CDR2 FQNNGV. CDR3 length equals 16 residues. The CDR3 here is CASSLGETGENTEAFF. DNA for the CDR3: TGTGCCAGCAGCTTAGGGGAGACAGGGGAGAACACTGAAGCTTTCTTT.

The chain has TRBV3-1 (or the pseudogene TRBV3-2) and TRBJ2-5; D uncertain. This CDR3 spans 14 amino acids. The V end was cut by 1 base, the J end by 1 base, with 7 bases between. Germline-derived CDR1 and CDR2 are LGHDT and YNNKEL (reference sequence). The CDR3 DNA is TGTGCCAGCAGCCAAGGGCGGTCCCAAGAGACCCAGTACTTC. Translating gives CASSQGRSQETQYF.

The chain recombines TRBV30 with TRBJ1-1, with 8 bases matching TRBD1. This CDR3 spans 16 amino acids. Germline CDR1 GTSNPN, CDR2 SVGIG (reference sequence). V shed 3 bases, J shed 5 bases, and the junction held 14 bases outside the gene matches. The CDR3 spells CAWRGGNSGGPTEAFF. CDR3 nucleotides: TGTGCCTGGAGAGGGGGAAATTCAGGGGGCCCTACTGAAGCTTTCTTT.

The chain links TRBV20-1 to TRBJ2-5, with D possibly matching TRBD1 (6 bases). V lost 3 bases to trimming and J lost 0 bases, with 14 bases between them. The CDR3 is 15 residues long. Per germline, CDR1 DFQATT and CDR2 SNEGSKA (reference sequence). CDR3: CSASGDIKYQETQYF. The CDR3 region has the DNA TGCAGTGCTAGTGGGGACATAAAGTACCAAGAGACCCAGTACTTC.